This paragraph covers one T cell receptor beta chain sequence. In germline, CDR1 is MRHNA, CDR2 SNTAGT. With V trimmed by 6 bases and J by 1 base, 6 bases remained unmatched. The CDR3 is made up of 14 amino acids. The authors' processing: Counts of nucleated cells, estimated from reference gene primer amplification, were obtained. Method: immunoSEQ multiplex PCR; TCRdb's copy keeps in-frame clones and lacks some. V, J and clone size are taken as reported in that table, and D and trimming were inferred from the DNA itself. Among 150,000 or so clones, around 86% were seen once, and the ten largest hold under 15%. These data originate in a study of blood T cell repertoires in COVID-19.

This chain uses TRBV6-4 with TRBJ2-7, with TRBD1 matching 7 bases. Material for sequencing was peripheral blood. The receptor comes from a man aged 70-80 years who had recovered from COVID-19. CDR3 sequence (DNA): TGTGCCAGCAGGAGAGACAGGGCGTCCTACGAGCAGTACTTC. Translating it yields CASRRDRASYEQYF.